This T cell receptor (beta chain) was profiled in a study of long-term antiretroviral therapy in people with HIV. Study-wide background: First collections came about a decade before the 2015 immediate-ART recommendation.

Survey-level immunoSEQ v3.0 assays were run. Here immunoSEQ multiplex PCR was the method, and the copy in TCRdb shows in-frame clones only, minus some. This table holds fewer than 35,000 clones, roughly 85% found once. Study conclusions and caveats: ART preceded a rise in diversity that nonetheless stayed lower than in transplant donor controls. Clonal expansions arising prior to ART prevailed in the repertoire at every time point.

This clone turned up a few times. Its antigen is not known. Germline CDR1 SNHLY, CDR2 FYNNEI. The CDR3 runs 14 residues. Trimming shortened V by 8 bases and J by 2 bases, and 16 bases separated the two germline ends. The specimen was unsorted PBMCs, collected 0.4 years before starting antiretroviral therapy. The receptor was isolated from a man between 18 and 29 years old with HIV. This chain links TRBV2 with TRBJ2-7; D could derive from TRBD1 or TRBD2 (5 bases each). Here the CDR3 DNA reads TGTGCCAGCCTTTTAAGGGGACCAACCTACGAGCAGTACTTC. It specifies CASLLRGPTYEQYF.